This passage covers 10 T cell receptor beta chains from one sample sequenced in a study of T cell clonality in common variable immunodeficiency. General study results and limits: Reportedly, TCR beta sequences from common variable immunodeficiency showed fewer deletions and N-nucleotide insertions.

These receptors' antigens are unknown. Profiling relied on immunoSEQ multiplex PCR, and the TCRdb table lists in-frame clones only, not all of them. The table for this sample gives 15,000 to 16,000 clones. Sequenced input: peripheral blood mononuclear cells. The receptors come from a human donor with common variable immunodeficiency.

By frequency, this clone registers medium-sized. Coverage ceases 3 residues before the CDR3 finishes, and the germline J gene fills in the end. The chain links TRBV20-1 to TRBJ2-1, with 11 bases fitting TRBD2. This CDR3 is built from 15 residues. From germline, CDR1 is DFQATT and CDR2 SNEGSKA (reference sequence). V trimming: 0 bases; J trimming: 5 bases; junction bases outside the gene matches: 3. The CDR3 sequence is CSARELAGGNNEQFF. The covered CDR3 bases are TGCAGTGCTAGAGAGTTAGCGGGGGGGAACAATGAG.

To note about this clone: The sequence runs out 3 residues before the end of the CDR3; the remainder is reconstructed from the germline J gene. The rearrangement joins TRBV18 to TRBJ2-2; 8 bases map to TRBD1. The CDR3 consists of 16 residues. Germline V CDR1 and CDR2: KGHSH, LQKENI. Trimming removed 1 base from V and 0 bases from J; junction bases left unmatched: 1. The CDR3 loop reads CASSPRTGTNTGELFF. CDR3 DNA (partial): TGTGCCAGCTCACCACGGACAGGGACGAACACCGGGGAG.

A note on this clone: Read coverage stops 3 residues before the CDR3 terminus; the germline J gene supplies the remainder. This chain uses TRBV7-9 with TRBJ2-7; D call uncertain. The germline V gene encodes CDR1 SEHNR and CDR2 FQNEAQ (reference sequence). V lost 3 bases and J lost 5, with 8 bases in between. The CDR3 is 12 residues long. CDR3 sequence reads: CASSFGGHEQYF. The CDR3 DNA, read in part, is TGTGCCAGCAGCTTCGGCGGCCACGAG.

In the case of this clone: The CDR3 end falls 3 residues outside the read, so it is completed with the germline J gene. The chain recombines TRBV20-1 with TRBJ2-5; maybe TRBD2 (5 bases). The V end lost 1 base, the J end lost 3 bases, and 9 bases lay between the germline ends. The CDR3 is made up of 13 amino acids. Germline V gene sequence: CDR1 DFQATT, CDR2 SNEGSKA (reference sequence). The covered CDR3 bases are TGCAGTGCTAGAGGACTACATAAAGAGACC. This encodes CSARGLHKET. The full CDR3 is CSARGLHKETQYF.

This clone counts as medium-sized by frequency. The read falls 3 residues short of the CDR3 end, and the missing part is taken from the germline J gene. The V gene is TRBV10-3, the J gene TRBJ2-3; D is possibly TRBD1 or TRBD2 (6 bases each). Between the trimmed V and J ends, which lost 5 bases and 3 bases, there was a span of 18 bases. Germline-derived CDR1 and CDR2 are ENHRY and SYGVKD. The CDR3 is 16 residues long. CDR3 DNA (partial): TGTGCCATCAGTTCCAACCGGAGGGGGAATACAGATACG. It encodes CAISSNRRGNTDT. The entire CDR3 reads CAISSNRRGNTDTQYF.

Turning to this clone: Read sequence stops 3 residues before the CDR3 end, and the germline J gene provides the missing end. The chain has TRBV18 and TRBJ2-7; D is perhaps TRBD1 (5 bases). V lost 4 bases and J 2 bases, leaving 12 bases between the germline ends. The germline CDR1 and CDR2 sequences are KGHSH and LQKENI. The CDR3 runs to 14 residues. The covered CDR3 bases are TGTGCCAGCTCACTAGGACAAGGTGCCTACGAG. It yields the protein CASSLGQGAYE. The CDR3 reads in full as CASSLGQGAYEQYF.

On this clone itself: Read sequence stops 3 residues before the CDR3 end, and the germline J gene provides the missing end. V and J are TRBV19 and TRBJ1-1; the D gene is possibly TRBD1 (6 bases). Germline V gene lookup returns CDR1 LNHDA and CDR2 SQIVND (reference sequence). Trimming pared 6 bases from V and 1 base from J, leaving 15 bases between. The CDR3 has 15 amino acids. Here the CDR3 reads CASRRGQSTNTEAFF. Incomplete CDR3 DNA: TGTGCCAGTAGGCGTGGACAGAGTACGAACACTGAA.

This clone counts as medium-sized (0.01 to 0.1%) by frequency. The part of the CDR3 DNA that was read is TGTGCCTGGAGTCCGACCACGACAGGTTGGGAGGATACG. This gives the protein CAWSPTTTGWEDT. The full CDR3 reads CAWSPTTTGWEDTQYF. The J gene is TRBJ2-3, the V gene TRBV30; D is possibly TRBD1 (6 bases). The missing CDR3 end, 3 residues past where the read stops, is filled in from the germline J gene. Trimming took off 2 bases at V and 6 bases at J, with 21 bases between the two ends. Germline CDR1 is GTSNPN and CDR2 is SVGIG (reference sequence). This CDR3 contains 16 residues.

Incomplete CDR3 DNA: TGCGCCAGCAGCCCGGGGGCAGATACG. Translation gives CASSPGADT. The full CDR3 protein is CASSPGADTQYF. The chain links TRBV5-1 to TRBJ2-3; TRBD2 might be the D (6 bases). The read terminates 3 residues before the CDR3 end, so the remaining end is supplied by the germline J gene. The CDR3 runs to 12 residues. Germline V gene sequence: CDR1 SGHRS, CDR2 YFSETQ. Between the trimmed V and J ends, which lost 4 bases and 4 bases, there was a span of 7 bases.

As to this clone: From the germline J gene comes the end of the CDR3, since the read stops 3 residues before it. The chain combines TRBV19 with TRBJ1-1; D might be TRBD1 (6 bases). V was cut by 1 base and J by 0 bases, with 9 bases left in between. CDR3 length equals 15 residues. Per the germline V gene, CDR1 is LNHDA and CDR2 is SQIVND (reference sequence). Incomplete CDR3 DNA: TGTGCCAGTAGTATAGTGGAGGGGGTGAACACTGAA. Amino acid sequence: CASSIVEGVNTE. The entire CDR3 reads CASSIVEGVNTEAFF.